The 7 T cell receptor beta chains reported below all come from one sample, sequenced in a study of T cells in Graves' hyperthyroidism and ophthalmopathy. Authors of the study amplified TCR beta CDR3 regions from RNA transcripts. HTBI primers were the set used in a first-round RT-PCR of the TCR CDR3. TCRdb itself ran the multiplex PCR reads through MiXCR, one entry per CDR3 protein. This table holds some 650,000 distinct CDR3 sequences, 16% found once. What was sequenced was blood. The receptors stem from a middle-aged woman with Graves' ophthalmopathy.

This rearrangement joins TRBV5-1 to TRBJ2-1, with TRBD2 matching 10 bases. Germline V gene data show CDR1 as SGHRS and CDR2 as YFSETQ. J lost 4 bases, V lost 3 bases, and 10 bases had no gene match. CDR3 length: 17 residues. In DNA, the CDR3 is TGCGCCAGCAGCTGGGGCCCTAGCGGGAGTCAATACAATGAGCAGTTCTTC. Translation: CASSWGPSGSQYNEQFF.

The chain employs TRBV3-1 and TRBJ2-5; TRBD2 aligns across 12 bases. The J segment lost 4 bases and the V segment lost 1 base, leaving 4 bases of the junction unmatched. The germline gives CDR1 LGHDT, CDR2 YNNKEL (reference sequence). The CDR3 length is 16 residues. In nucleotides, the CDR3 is TGTGCCAGCAGCCAAGTACTAGCGGGAGGAGGAGAGACCCAGTACTTC. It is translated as CASSQVLAGGGETQYF.

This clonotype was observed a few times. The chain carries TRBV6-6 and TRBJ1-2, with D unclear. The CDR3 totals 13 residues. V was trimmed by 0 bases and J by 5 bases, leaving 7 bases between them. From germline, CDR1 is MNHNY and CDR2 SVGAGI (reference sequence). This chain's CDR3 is CASSYSTDYGYTF. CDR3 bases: TGTGCCAGCAGTTACTCAACGGATTATGGCTACACCTTC.

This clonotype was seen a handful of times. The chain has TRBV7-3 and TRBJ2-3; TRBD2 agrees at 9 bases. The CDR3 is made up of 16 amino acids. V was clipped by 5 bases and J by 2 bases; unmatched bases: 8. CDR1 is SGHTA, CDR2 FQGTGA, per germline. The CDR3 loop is CASSPSGRYSTDTQYF. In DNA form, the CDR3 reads TGTGCCAGCAGCCCAAGCGGGAGGTATTCCACAGATACGCAGTATTTT.

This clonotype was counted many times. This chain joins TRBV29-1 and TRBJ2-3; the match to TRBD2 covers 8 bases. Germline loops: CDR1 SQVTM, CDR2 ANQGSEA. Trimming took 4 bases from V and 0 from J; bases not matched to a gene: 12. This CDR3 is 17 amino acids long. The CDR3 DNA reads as TGCAGCGTTGTTCCAGCGGGAGCCCTCCTTAGCACAGATACGCAGTATTTT. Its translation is CSVVPAGALLSTDTQYF.

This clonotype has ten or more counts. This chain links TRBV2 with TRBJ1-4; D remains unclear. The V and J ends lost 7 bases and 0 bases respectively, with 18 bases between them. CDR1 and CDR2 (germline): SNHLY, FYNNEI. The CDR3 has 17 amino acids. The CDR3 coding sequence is TGTGCCAGCATACACCTAACTAATCCTGCAACTAATGAAAAACTGTTTTTT. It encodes CASIHLTNPATNEKLFF.

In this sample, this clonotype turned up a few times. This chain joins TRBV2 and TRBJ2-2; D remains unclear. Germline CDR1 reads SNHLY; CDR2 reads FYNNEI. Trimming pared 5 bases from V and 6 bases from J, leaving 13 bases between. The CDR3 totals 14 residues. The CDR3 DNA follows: TGTGCCAGCAGTACTACTGCCCCTTCCGGGGAGCTGTTTTTT. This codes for CASSTTAPSGELFF.